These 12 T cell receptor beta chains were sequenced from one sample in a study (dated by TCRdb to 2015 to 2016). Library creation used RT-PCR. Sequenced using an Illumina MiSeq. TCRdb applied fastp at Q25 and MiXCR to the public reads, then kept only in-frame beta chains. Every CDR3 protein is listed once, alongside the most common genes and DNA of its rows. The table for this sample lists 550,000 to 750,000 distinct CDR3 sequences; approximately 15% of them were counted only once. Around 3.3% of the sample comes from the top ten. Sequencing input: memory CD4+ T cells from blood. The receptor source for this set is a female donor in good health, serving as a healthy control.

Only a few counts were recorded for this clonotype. The CDR3, as DNA: TGTGCCAGCAGTGACCCGGGACTAGGAACCGGGGAGCTGTTTTTT. This sequence encodes CASSDPGLGTGELFF. The V gene is TRBV6-1, the J gene TRBJ2-2, with 8 bases lining up with TRBD2. CDR1 MNHNS and CDR2 SASEGT come from the germline V gene. This CDR3 is 15 amino acids long. J gave up 5 bases and V 3 bases, and 5 bases lay outside the gene matches.

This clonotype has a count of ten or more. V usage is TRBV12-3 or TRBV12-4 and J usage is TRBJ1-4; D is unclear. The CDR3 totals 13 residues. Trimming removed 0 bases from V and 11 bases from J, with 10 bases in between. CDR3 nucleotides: TGTGCCAGCAGTTTAGCCCTAGAGAGGAAACTGTTTTTT. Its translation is CASSLALERKLFF.

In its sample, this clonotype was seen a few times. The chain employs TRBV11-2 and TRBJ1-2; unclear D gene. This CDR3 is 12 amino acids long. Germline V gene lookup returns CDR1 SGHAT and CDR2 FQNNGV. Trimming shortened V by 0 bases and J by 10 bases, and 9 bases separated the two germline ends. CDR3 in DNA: TGTGCCAGCAGCTTAGATCGCGGCACCTACACCTTC. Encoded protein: CASSLDRGTYTF. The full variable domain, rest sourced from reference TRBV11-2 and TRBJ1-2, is EAGVAQSPRYKIIEKRQSVAFWCNPISGHATLYWYQQILGQGPKLLIQFQNNGVVDDSQLPKDRFSAERLKGVDSTLKIQPAKLEDSAVYLCASSLDRGTYTFGSGTRLTVV.

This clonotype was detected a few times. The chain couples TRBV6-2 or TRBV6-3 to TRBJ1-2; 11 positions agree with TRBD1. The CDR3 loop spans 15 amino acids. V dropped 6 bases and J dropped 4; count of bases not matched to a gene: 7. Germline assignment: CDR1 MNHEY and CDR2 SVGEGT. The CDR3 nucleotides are TGTGCCAGCAGATCCGGGACAGGGGGTGCCTATGGCTACACCTTC. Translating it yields CASRSGTGGAYGYTF.

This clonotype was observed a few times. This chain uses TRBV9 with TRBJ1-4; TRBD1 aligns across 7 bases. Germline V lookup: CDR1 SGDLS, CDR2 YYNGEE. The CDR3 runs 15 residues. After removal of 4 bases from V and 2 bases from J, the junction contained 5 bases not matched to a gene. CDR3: CASSLQQGTNEKLFF. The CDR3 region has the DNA TGTGCCAGCAGCCTCCAACAGGGGACTAATGAAAAACTGTTTTTT.

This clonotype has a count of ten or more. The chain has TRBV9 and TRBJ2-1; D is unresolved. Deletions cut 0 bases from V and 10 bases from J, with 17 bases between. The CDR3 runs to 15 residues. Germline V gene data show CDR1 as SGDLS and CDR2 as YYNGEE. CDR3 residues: CASSVEGFTVGEQFF. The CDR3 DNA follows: TGTGCCAGCAGCGTAGAAGGGTTCACGGTAGGGGAGCAGTTCTTC.

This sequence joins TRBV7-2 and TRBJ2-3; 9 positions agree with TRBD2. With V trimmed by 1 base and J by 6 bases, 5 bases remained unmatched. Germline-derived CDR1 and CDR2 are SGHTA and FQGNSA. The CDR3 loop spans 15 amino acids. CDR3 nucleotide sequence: TGTGCCAGCAGCTTAGGGCTAGCGGGATGGGATACGCAGTATTTT. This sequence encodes CASSLGLAGWDTQYF.

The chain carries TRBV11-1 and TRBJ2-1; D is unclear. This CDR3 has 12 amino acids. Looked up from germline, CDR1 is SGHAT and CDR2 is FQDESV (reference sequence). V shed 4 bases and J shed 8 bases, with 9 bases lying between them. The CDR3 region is CASSSWKDEQFF. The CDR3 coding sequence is TGTGCCAGCAGCTCGTGGAAGGATGAGCAGTTCTTC. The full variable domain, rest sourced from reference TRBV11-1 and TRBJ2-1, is EAEVAQSPRYKITEKSQAVAFWCDPISGHATLYWYRQILGQGPELLVQFQDESVVDDSQLPKDRFSAERLKGVDSTLKIQPAELGDSAMYLCASSSWKDEQFFGPGTRLTVL.

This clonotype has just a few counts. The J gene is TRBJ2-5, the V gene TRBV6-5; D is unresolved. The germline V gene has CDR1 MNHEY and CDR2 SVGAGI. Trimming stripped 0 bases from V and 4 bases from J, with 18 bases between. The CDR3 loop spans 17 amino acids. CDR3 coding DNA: TGTGCCAGCAGTTACTCCATTACCTTTGGGCCCGGAGAGACCCAGTACTTC. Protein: CASSYSITFGPGETQYF.

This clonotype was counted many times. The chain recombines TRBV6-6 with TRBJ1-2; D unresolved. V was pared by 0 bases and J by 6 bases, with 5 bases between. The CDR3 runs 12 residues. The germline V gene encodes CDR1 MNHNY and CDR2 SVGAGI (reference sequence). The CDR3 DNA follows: TGTGCCAGCAGTTACTCGAAGGATGGCTACACCTTC. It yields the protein CASSYSKDGYTF.

For the CDR3, the DNA is TGTGCCAGCAGCCAAGCGAGCTGGACCCAGTACTTC. It encodes CASSQASWTQYF. The chain has TRBV3-1 and TRBJ2-5; D unclear. The CDR3 extends over 12 amino acids. Trimming took off 1 base at V and 7 bases at J, with 7 bases between the two ends. From germline, CDR1 is LGHDT and CDR2 YNNKEL (reference sequence).

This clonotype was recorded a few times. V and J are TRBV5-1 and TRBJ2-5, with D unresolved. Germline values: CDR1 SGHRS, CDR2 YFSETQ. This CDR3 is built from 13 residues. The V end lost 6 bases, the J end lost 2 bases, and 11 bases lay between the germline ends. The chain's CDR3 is CASTGVGQETQYF. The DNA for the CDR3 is TGCGCCAGCACAGGTGTGGGGCAAGAGACCCAGTACTTC. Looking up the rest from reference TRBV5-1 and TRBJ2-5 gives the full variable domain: KAGVTQTPRYLIKTRGQQVTLSCSPISGHRSVSWYQQTPGQGLQFLFEYFSETQRNKGNFPGRFSGRQFSNSRSEMNVSTLELGDSALYLCASTGVGQETQYFGPGTRLLVL.